These 17 T cell receptor beta chains originate from one sample sequenced in a study of shared clonotypes between healthy human individuals. Data came from immunoSEQ multiplex PCR; TCRdb stores just in-frame clones and leaves some out. The sample carries 2 million to 3 million clones, 85% to 95% recorded once. Sample: naive CD4+ T cells sorted from blood. As for subset: CD45RA+ positively selected. These receptors originate from a man aged 18 to 29 in good health.

The chain combines TRBV4-3 with TRBJ2-2, with D hard to call. V lost 2 bases to trimming and J lost 0 bases, with 7 bases between them. Germline CDR1 reads LGHNA; CDR2 reads YSLEER. CDR3 size: 15 residues. CDR3: CASSQSSANTGELFF. In DNA form, the CDR3 reads TGCGCCAGCAGCCAATCTTCTGCGAACACCGGGGAGCTGTTTTTT.

The V call is TRBV5-1, the J call TRBJ2-3, with 9 bases aligning to TRBD1. CDR3 size: 15 residues. The V gene's germline CDR1 is SGHRS and CDR2 YFSETQ. Trimming removed 4 bases from V and 4 bases from J; junction bases left unmatched: 7. The DNA for the CDR3 is TGCGCCAGCAGCCCGGGACAGGGAGGCCCAGATACGCAGTATTTT. It yields the protein CASSPGQGGPDTQYF.

The chain combines TRBV10-3 with TRBJ1-6, with D possibly TRBD1 on 6 matching bases. V lost 0 bases and J 9 bases, leaving 15 bases between the germline ends. Germline values: CDR1 ENHRY, CDR2 SYGVKD. The CDR3 covers 16 residues. Here the CDR3 reads CAISESQGGTGSPLHF. As DNA, the CDR3 is TGTGCCATCAGTGAGTCACAGGGCGGGACGGGTTCACCCCTCCACTTT.

The chain recombines TRBV7-9 with TRBJ2-2, with D perhaps TRBD1 or TRBD2 (5 bases each). CDR1 SEHNR and CDR2 FQNEAQ come from the germline V gene (reference sequence). The CDR3 contains 14 residues. Deletions cut 5 bases from V and 3 bases from J, with 10 bases between. The CDR3 protein is CASSPGQYTGELFF. The CDR3 DNA reads TGTGCCAGCAGCCCGGGGCAGTACACCGGGGAGCTGTTTTTT.

Remarks on this clone: Different DNA sequences within this sample yield the same CDR3. The rearrangement uses TRBV7-2 and TRBJ2-7, with 9 bases identical to TRBD1. CDR3 size: 15 residues. V lost 5 bases and J lost 2; bases outside the gene matches: 7. Germline CDR1 and CDR2: SGHTA and FQGNSA. In nucleotides, the CDR3 is TGTGCCAGCAGCCCGGGACAGGGTCTTACCTACGAGCAGTACTTC. Translating it yields CASSPGQGLTYEQYF.

This clone was detected only once. This chain links TRBV7-2 with TRBJ1-3, with TRBD1 matching over 9 bases. This CDR3 spans 15 amino acids. Per the germline V gene, CDR1 is SGHTA and CDR2 is FQGNSA. The ends lost 6 bases at V and 6 bases at J; junction bases unmatched: 9. CDR3: CASRPRTGALNTIYF. The CDR3 DNA is TGTGCCAGCAGACCAAGGACAGGGGCTTTAAACACCATATATTTT.

The V and J genes are TRBV5-4 and TRBJ2-7, with TRBD1 matching over 8 bases. Unmatched junction bases numbered 5, after V lost 1 base and J lost 5 bases. The CDR3 is 14 amino acids. From germline, CDR1 is SGHNT and CDR2 YYREEE (reference sequence). The CDR3 nucleotides are TGTGCCAGCAGCTTGTACCAGGGGGCGGACGAGCAGTACTTC. It specifies CASSLYQGADEQYF.

The chain couples TRBV15 to TRBJ2-3; D gene uncertain. This CDR3 is built from 12 residues. Trimming removed 3 bases at V and 4 bases at J, with 5 bases between. The germline CDR1 and CDR2 sequences are LNHNV and YYDKDF (reference sequence). The CDR3 DNA follows: TGTGCCACCAGCAGTTCAGCAGATACGCAGTATTTT. It codes for CATSSSADTQYF.

About this clone: Other DNA sequences of this sample code for an identical CDR3. J is TRBJ2-2 and V is TRBV5-8; D possibly matches TRBD1 or TRBD2 (5 bases each). V was trimmed by 3 bases and J by 5 bases, leaving 11 bases between them. Germline-derived CDR1 and CDR2 are SGHTS and YDEGEE. The CDR3 runs to 14 residues. CDR3: CASSSGRATGELFF. CDR3 DNA sequence: TGTGCCAGCAGCTCAGGGAGAGCAACCGGGGAGCTGTTTTTT. Together with reference TRBV5-8 and TRBJ2-2, the CDR3 gives the full variable domain: EAGVTQSPTHLIKTRGQQATLRCSPISGHTSVYWYQQALGLGLQFLLWYDEGEERNRGNFPPRFSGRQFPNYSSELNVNALELEDSALYLCASSSGRATGELFFGEGSRLTVL.

The genes are TRBV29-1 and TRBJ1-5; D is possibly TRBD1 (5 bases). V lost 5 bases and J 2 bases, leaving 16 bases between the germline ends. Germline loops: CDR1 SQVTM, CDR2 ANQGSEA. This CDR3 is 15 amino acids long. The CDR3 here is CSVTLQGAGNQPQHF. CDR3 nucleotides: TGCAGCGTTACACTGCAGGGAGCCGGCAATCAGCCCCAGCATTTT.

V gene TRBV28 combines with J gene TRBJ1-2; D possibly corresponds to TRBD1 (6 bases). The ends were cut back, 6 bases at V and 2 bases at J, with 10 bases in the middle. Germline CDR1 and CDR2: MDHEN and SYDVKM. The CDR3 covers 13 residues. The DNA of the CDR3 is TGTGCCAGCAGAGATACAGGGAACTATGGCTACACCTTC. As protein: CASRDTGNYGYTF.

The chain has TRBV5-1 and TRBJ1-1, with a tentative D call TRBD1 (5 bases). In germline, CDR1 is SGHRS, CDR2 YFSETQ. The CDR3 extends over 14 amino acids. This chain's CDR3 is CSSWSGRQATEAFF. CDR3 in DNA: TGCTCTAGCTGGTCAGGGAGGCAGGCCACTGAAGCTTTCTTT.

This chain connects TRBV29-1 to TRBJ2-1, with no clear D. The CDR3 is 12 amino acids. Germline lookup yields CDR1 SQVTM and CDR2 ANQGSEA. Trimming stripped 1 base from V and 7 bases from J, with 8 bases between. The DNA of the CDR3 is TGCAGCGTTGAAGTCACGCCTAATGAGCAGTTCTTC. This sequence encodes CSVEVTPNEQFF.

The chain combines TRBV6-5 with TRBJ2-3, with D perhaps matching TRBD1 (5 bases). Germline loops: CDR1 MNHEY, CDR2 SVGAGI. This CDR3 is built from 14 residues. Trimming stripped 2 bases from V and 4 bases from J, with 10 bases between. CDR3 in DNA: TGTGCCAGCAGTTACGGGCAGGGCTCAGATACGCAGTATTTT. Encoded protein: CASSYGQGSDTQYF.

As for this clone: The same CDR3 arises from other DNA sequences in this sample as well. The chain carries TRBV28 and TRBJ1-2; TRBD1 is a possible D gene (6 bases). V shed 5 bases and J shed 5 bases, with 12 bases lying between them. The length of the CDR3 is 13 residues. Germline CDR1 MDHEN, CDR2 SYDVKM. CDR3 nucleotide sequence: TGTGCCAGCAGTCTGACAGGAGGATATGGCTACACCTTC. Protein product: CASSLTGGYGYTF.

The chain combines TRBV30 with TRBJ2-3; 13 positions agree with TRBD2. The CDR3 totals 15 residues. With V trimmed by 2 bases and J by 5 bases, 4 bases remained unmatched. CDR1 and CDR2 (germline): GTSNPN, SVGIG (reference sequence). The CDR3 DNA sequence: TGTGCCTGGAGTACGACTAGCGGGAGGATAGATACGCAGTATTTT. Protein product: CAWSTTSGRIDTQYF.

As regards this clone: Other DNA variants within this sample encode the same CDR3. This chain joins TRBV5-1 and TRBJ1-3; a weak D match, TRBD1 (6 bases). Per germline, CDR1 SGHRS and CDR2 YFSETQ. The CDR3 has 15 amino acids. V was clipped by 0 bases and J by 2 bases, with 9 bases between them. The CDR3 loop is CASSLEGGTGNTIYF. The DNA for the CDR3 is TGCGCCAGCAGCTTGGAGGGGGGTACTGGAAACACCATATATTTT. Complete variable domain (other parts from reference TRBV5-1 and TRBJ1-3): KAGVTQTPRYLIKTRGQQVTLSCSPISGHRSVSWYQQTPGQGLQFLFEYFSETQRNKGNFPGRFSGRQFSNSRSEMNVSTLELGDSALYLCASSLEGGTGNTIYFGEGSWLTVV.